Reported below is one T cell receptor (beta chain). What it binds is unknown. Some clones are missing from TCRdb's copy, which holds only in-frame ones; the method was immunoSEQ multiplex PCR. The sample contains some 87,000 clones, about 88% of which appear only once. This sample was taken from a study of OX40 agonist ivuxolimab in advanced cancers. Findings and limits, study-wide: CD4+ and CD8+ blood T cells expanded clonally by week 6 at 0.1 to 3.0 mg/kg.

V was clipped by 5 bases and J by 2 bases; unmatched bases: 10. This CDR3 contains 16 residues. Germline loops: CDR1 SGHTA, CDR2 FQGNSA. The sequences come from CD4+ or CD8+ T cells sorted from blood, collected in a trial of the OX40 agonist ivuxolimab. The V call is TRBV7-2, the J call TRBJ2-3; 7 bases line up with TRBD2. The sequence was obtained from an adult with an advanced solid tumor such as melanoma, head and neck, liver or kidney cancer. In DNA, the CDR3 is TGTGCCAGCAGCCCCAGCTCCGGGACTATCACAGATACGCAGTATTTT. Its translation: CASSPSSGTITDTQYF.